The 13 T cell receptor beta chains given below trace back to one sample, sequenced in a study of radiation and T cells in renal cell carcinoma. The time point here: baseline pretreatment blood. Treatment given: 15 Gy SBRT to primary tumor, nephrectomy 4 weeks later. Generated by immunoSEQ multiplex PCR, the TCRdb table keeps only in-frame clones and is missing some. The sample records 70,000 to 100,000 clones, 65% to 85% being singletons. Source: blood, taken from a patient whose treatment included radiotherapy and nephrectomy. Receptor source: a man aged 55 to 70 with renal cell carcinoma.

The chain links TRBV5-4 to TRBJ2-1, with a possible D match to TRBD2 (6 bases). The CDR3 is 15 residues long. The V end was cut by 3 bases, the J end by 4 bases, with 14 bases between. Germline V gene lookup returns CDR1 SGHNT and CDR2 YYREEE (reference sequence). CDR3 bases: TGTGCCAGCAGCTGGGTGCGGGGCGTGTACAATGAGCAGTTCTTC. Its translation is CASSWVRGVYNEQFF.

The gene calls are TRBV28 and TRBJ1-4, with 7 bases fitting TRBD1. The germline CDR1 and CDR2 sequences are MDHEN and SYDVKM. CDR3 length equals 15 residues. J gave up 8 bases and V 4 bases, and 10 bases lay outside the gene matches. Written as DNA, the CDR3 is TGTGCCAGCAGTTCAGGGGGGACCAAAACAGAAAAACTGTTTTTT. This codes for CASSSGGTKTEKLFF.

Here the CDR3 reads CASSPYTRSDTEAFF. CDR3 nucleotide sequence: TGTGCCAGCAGTCCCTACACCCGATCGGACACTGAAGCTTTCTTT. The chain carries TRBV27 and TRBJ1-1; D is ambiguous. Trimming removed 5 bases from V and 3 bases from J, with 16 bases in between. The CDR3 contains 15 residues. Germline assignment: CDR1 MNHEY and CDR2 SMNVEV (reference sequence).

This clone was picked up one time. V is TRBV11-2 and J is TRBJ1-5; D gene unclear. This CDR3 region has 13 residues. CDR1 SGHAT and CDR2 FQNNGV come from the germline V gene. V gave up 0 bases and J gave up 6 bases, with 6 bases separating them. CDR3 in amino acids: CASSLERGQPQHF. DNA for the CDR3: TGTGCCAGCAGCTTAGAAAGAGGTCAGCCCCAGCATTTT.

The chain joins TRBV7-9 to TRBJ2-1; no clear D. The germline CDR1 and CDR2 sequences are SEHNR and FQNEAQ (reference sequence). CDR3 size: 12 residues. V was trimmed by 1 base and J by 8 bases, leaving 6 bases between them. The CDR3 region is CASSLEGYEQFF. The CDR3 nucleotides are TGTGCCAGCAGCTTAGAAGGATATGAGCAGTTCTTC.

This sequence joins TRBV10-3 and TRBJ2-3; a possible D gene is TRBD1 (5 bases). Germline CDR1 is ENHRY and CDR2 is SYGVKD. V gave up 0 bases and J gave up 2 bases, with 9 bases separating them. The CDR3 runs to 15 residues. The CDR3 DNA is TGTGCCATCAGTGAGTCAGGGGCGGTCACAGATACGCAGTATTTT. This gives the protein CAISESGAVTDTQYF.

In this sample, this clone turned up once. The chain carries TRBV7-9 and TRBJ1-2, with unresolved D. In germline, CDR1 is SEHNR, CDR2 FQNEAQ (reference sequence). The V end lost 0 bases, the J end lost 3 bases, and 11 bases lay between the germline ends. This CDR3 spans 15 amino acids. CDR3 protein: CASSLANLEDYGYTF. CDR3 DNA: TGTGCCAGCAGCTTAGCGAATTTGGAGGACTATGGCTACACCTTC.

The chain combines TRBV4-2 with TRBJ2-1; 7 nucleotides match TRBD1. J gave up 5 bases and V 0 bases, and 4 bases lay outside the gene matches. The length of the CDR3 is 15 residues. Germline V lookup: CDR1 LGHNA, CDR2 YNFKEQ. The CDR3 DNA sequence: TGTGCCAGCAGCCAAGACGGGACAGAGAACAATGAGCAGTTCTTC. Translated: CASSQDGTENNEQFF.

The chain combines TRBV9 with TRBJ2-1; 7 nucleotides agree with TRBD2. V was clipped by 4 bases and J by 10 bases; unmatched bases: 8. The length of the CDR3 is 13 residues. Germline assignment: CDR1 SGDLS and CDR2 YYNGEE. This CDR3 reads CASSYEPLAEQFF. As DNA, the CDR3 is TGTGCCAGCAGCTATGAACCACTAGCGGAGCAGTTCTTC.

The genes are TRBV5-4 and TRBJ1-2; D call uncertain. Trimming cost V 4 bases and J 1 base, with 11 bases left between them. The CDR3 has 14 amino acids. Per germline, CDR1 SGHNT and CDR2 YYREEE (reference sequence). CDR3 sequence reads: CASSPESFNYGYTF. The CDR3, as DNA: TGTGCCAGCAGCCCCGAGTCGTTTAACTATGGCTACACCTTC.

This clone was recorded only once. The chain combines TRBV29-1 with TRBJ2-4, with D possibly TRBD2 on 5 matching bases. Trimming stripped 4 bases from V and 4 bases from J, with 17 bases between. Germline values: CDR1 SQVTM, CDR2 ANQGSEA. The CDR3 extends over 15 amino acids. The CDR3 DNA is TGCAGCGTTGGGACTGCGGGTGTGGGGAAAAACATTCAGTACTTC. This encodes CSVGTAGVGKNIQYF.

The chain couples TRBV9 to TRBJ2-2; the match to TRBD2 covers 11 bases. Germline V gene data show CDR1 as SGDLS and CDR2 as YYNGEE. The CDR3 has 18 amino acids. The V gene end was trimmed by 3 bases and the J gene end by 3 bases; junction bases not matched to a gene: 10. CDR3 protein: CASSANLAGGPYTGELFF. In nucleotides, the CDR3 is TGTGCCAGCAGCGCCAATTTAGCGGGAGGGCCATACACCGGGGAGCTGTTTTTT. The entire variable domain, with the rest obtained from reference TRBV9 and TRBJ2-2, is as follows: DSGVTQTPKHLITATGQRVTLRCSPRSGDLSVYWYQQSLDQGLQFLIQYYNGEERAKGNILERFSAQQFPDLHSELNLSSLELGDSALYFCASSANLAGGPYTGELFFGEGSRLTVL.

The V and J genes are TRBV7-2 and TRBJ2-1, with 7 bases matching TRBD2. This CDR3 comprises 15 residues. Germline CDR1 is SGHTA and CDR2 is FQGNSA. V lost 0 bases and J lost 5; bases outside the gene matches: 4. The DNA for the CDR3 is TGTGCCAGCAGCTTAGCGCCTAGCGGACACAATGAGCAGTTCTTC. Protein: CASSLAPSGHNEQFF.